The clone carrying this T cell receptor beta chain was seen only once. The data derive from a study of PD-1 blockade in classical Hodgkin lymphoma. Generated by immunoSEQ multiplex PCR, the TCRdb table keeps only in-frame clones and is missing some. The data hold about 96,000 clones, with 93% observed a single time. Time point in this sample: cycle 4 day 1 (C4D1), after less than seven weeks of nivolumab. Every one of the patients relapsed after autologous stem cell transplantation (brentuximab vedotin exposure was variable). The CDR3 sequence is 12 residues long. Germline CDR1 reads GTSNPN; CDR2 reads SVGIG (reference sequence). V lost 4 bases, J lost 6 bases, and 12 bases lay in between.

The sequence came from a human donor with classical Hodgkin lymphoma. Material: peripheral blood mononuclear cells (PBMCs), obtained before the fourth cycle of nivolumab. This chain links TRBV30 with TRBJ1-2, with D unresolved. For the CDR3, the DNA is TGTGCCTGGAAGCAGTGGGCCCATGGCTACACCTTC. This translates into CAWKQWAHGYTF.